These 32 T cell receptor beta chains share one sample of origin, sequenced in a study of T cell responses to AZD1222 COVID-19 vaccine. Data came from immunoSEQ multiplex PCR; TCRdb stores just in-frame clones and leaves some out. The sample lists more than 75,000 clones; around 92% were seen once. The sample was peripheral blood, taken on day 0 of AZD1222 vaccination. Every receptor here comes from an adult in good health.

The gene calls are TRBV18 and TRBJ2-3; 10 nucleotides match TRBD2. Germline loops: CDR1 KGHSH, CDR2 LQKENI. The junction had 5 bases not matched to a gene; V was cut back by 4 bases and J by 4 bases. The CDR3 is 15 residues long. The chain's CDR3 is CASSRLAGEADTQYF. The DNA of the CDR3 is TGTGCCAGCTCACGTCTAGCGGGAGAAGCAGATACGCAGTATTTT.

V and J are TRBV12-3 or TRBV12-4 and TRBJ2-5, with 9 nucleotides matching TRBD2. J gave up 4 bases and V 6 bases, and 3 bases lay outside the gene matches. CDR3 length: 13 amino acids. The DNA of the CDR3 is TGTGCCAGCAGAGAAGCGGGAGGAGAGACCCAGTACTTC. Protein sequence: CASREAGGETQYF.

The V gene is TRBV15, the J gene TRBJ1-2; no definite D call. V was cut by 0 bases and J by 7 bases, with 6 bases left in between. Germline-derived CDR1 and CDR2 are LNHNV and YYDKDF (reference sequence). There are 12 residues in the CDR3. The CDR3 here is CATSRDGVGYTF. The CDR3 DNA reads TGTGCCACCAGCAGAGATGGGGTTGGCTACACCTTC.

The chain carries TRBV6-5 and TRBJ2-1, with 11 bases aligning to TRBD2. Germline values: CDR1 MNHEY, CDR2 SVGAGI. CDR3 size: 15 residues. V was pared by 4 bases and J by 3 bases, with 2 bases of the junction left unmatched. The CDR3 DNA follows: TGTGCCAGCAGTTCTCTAGCGGGAGGCTACAATGAGCAGTTCTTC. This sequence encodes CASSSLAGGYNEQFF.

In regard to this clone: Mismatch with germline at one junction end may stem from a read error. The gene calls are TRBV28 and TRBJ2-7; a weak D match, TRBD1 (6 bases). This CDR3 has 13 residues. Germline V gene lookup returns CDR1 MDHEN and CDR2 SYDVKM. Here the CDR3 DNA reads TGTGCCGGCAGTCCCGGACAGTCCTACGAGCAGTACTTC. The encoded protein is CAGSPGQSYEQYF.

The chain is built from TRBV6-5 and TRBJ2-1; TRBD1 is a possible D gene (5 bases). The CDR3 has 13 residues. CDR1 is MNHEY, CDR2 SVGAGI, per germline. V shed 2 bases and J shed 9 bases, with 11 bases lying between them. CDR3 DNA sequence: TGTGCCAGCAGTTACCAGGGATCGGGTGAGCAGTTCTTC. This translates into CASSYQGSGEQFF.

This clone was observed a few times. This chain joins TRBV7-8 and TRBJ1-5; the D is unclear. The CDR3 loop spans 15 amino acids. Germline V CDR1 and CDR2: SGHVS, FQNEAQ. V lost 3 bases and J lost 2, with 11 bases in between. This CDR3 is CASSFQRVGNQPQHF. DNA for the CDR3: TGTGCCAGCAGCTTTCAAAGGGTGGGCAATCAGCCCCAGCATTTT.

V usage is TRBV29-1 and J usage is TRBJ2-7; TRBD1 aligns across 9 bases. The ends lost 5 bases at V and 4 bases at J; junction bases unmatched: 21. The CDR3 length is 18 residues. CDR1 is SQVTM, CDR2 ANQGSEA, per germline. CDR3 residues: CSVKGTGKSRDFKYEQYF. The DNA of the CDR3 is TGCAGCGTTAAGGGGACAGGGAAGAGCCGGGACTTCAAGTACGAGCAGTACTTC.

The V gene is TRBV6-5, the J gene TRBJ1-1; D may be TRBD1 (6 bases). V lost 7 bases and J lost 4, with 10 bases in between. This CDR3 has 12 residues. Germline assignment: CDR1 MNHEY and CDR2 SVGAGI. CDR3 DNA: TGTGCCAGCACCCGGGGGGCCACTGAAGCTTTCTTT. Its protein product is CASTRGATEAFF.

CDR3 residues: CASIPSGRQTYEQYF. The CDR3, as DNA: TGTGCCAGCATCCCTAGCGGGAGGCAAACCTACGAGCAGTACTTC. The J gene is TRBJ2-7, the V gene TRBV28; 11 nucleotides align to TRBD2. Germline V gives CDR1 MDHEN, CDR2 SYDVKM. CDR3 length equals 15 residues. J gave up 2 bases and V 7 bases, and 7 bases lay outside the gene matches.

The chain links TRBV5-1 to TRBJ2-1; D unclear. Germline V gene data show CDR1 as SGHRS and CDR2 as YFSETQ. V was pared by 1 base and J by 0 bases, with 14 bases between. This CDR3 has 17 residues. The chain's CDR3 is CASSLSSLRSSYNEQFF. The CDR3 DNA reads as TGCGCCAGCAGCTTGAGTAGCCTCCGAAGCTCCTACAATGAGCAGTTCTTC.

The genes are TRBV25-1 and TRBJ1-4; 8 positions match TRBD1. Germline CDR1 and CDR2: MGHDK and SYGVNS. This CDR3 contains 14 residues. V dropped 8 bases and J dropped 8; count of bases not matched to a gene: 10. The CDR3 region is CASGPTGAGEKLFF. The CDR3 DNA reads as TGTGCCAGCGGCCCGACAGGGGCCGGCGAAAAACTGTTTTTT.

The chain has TRBV12-3 or TRBV12-4 and TRBJ1-2; D is perhaps TRBD1 (6 bases). With 5 bases removed from V and 8 bases from J, the gap between germline ends came to 9 bases. There are 11 residues in the CDR3. CDR3 sequence (DNA): TGTGCCAGCAGTCAGGGGCGGGGCTACACCTTC. Translation: CASSQGRGYTF.

This clone was observed a single time. The chain has TRBV19 and TRBJ1-5; the match to TRBD1 covers 8 bases. The junction had 9 bases not matched to a gene; V was cut back by 5 bases and J by 6 bases. Germline values: CDR1 LNHDA, CDR2 SQIVND (reference sequence). This CDR3 is 15 amino acids long. The CDR3 DNA sequence: TGTGCCAGTAGTTTCCACGGGACAGGAAGTCAGCCCCAGCATTTT. Translated: CASSFHGTGSQPQHF.

The chain combines TRBV2 with TRBJ1-5, with D unclear. Trimming cost V 4 bases and J 1 base, with 8 bases left between them. This CDR3 region has 14 residues. Germline-derived CDR1 and CDR2 are SNHLY and FYNNEI. CDR3 sequence (DNA): TGTGCCAGCAGTGTTCAGAACAGCAATCAGCCCCAGCATTTT. Its translation is CASSVQNSNQPQHF.

V is TRBV20-1 and J is TRBJ2-7; D is ambiguous. V gave up 3 bases and J gave up 0 bases, with 12 bases separating them. The CDR3 sequence is 14 residues long. Germline CDR1 and CDR2: DFQATT and SNEGSKA (reference sequence). The CDR3, as DNA: TGCAGTGCTAGTGGTTTCCCAACCTCCTACGAGCAGTACTTC. Residues: CSASGFPTSYEQYF.

J is TRBJ1-6 and V is TRBV6-5; D unresolved. There are 13 residues in the CDR3. Trimming took 5 bases from V and 7 from J, leaving 9 bases between them. The germline gives CDR1 MNHEY, CDR2 SVGAGI. The CDR3 spells CASSPYINSPLHF. CDR3 coding DNA: TGTGCCAGCAGTCCGTACATAAATTCACCCCTCCACTTT.

The chain links TRBV19 to TRBJ2-7, with TRBD2 matching over 7 bases. Trimming removed 5 bases from V and 0 bases from J; junction bases left unmatched: 10. The CDR3 spans 16 residues. CDR1 is LNHDA, CDR2 SQIVND, per germline (reference sequence). The CDR3 reads CASSSEEGGSSYEQYF. The CDR3 DNA reads TGTGCCAGTAGTTCGGAGGAGGGCGGGAGCTCCTACGAGCAGTACTTC.

This sequence joins TRBV11-1 and TRBJ2-7, with no clear D. V gave up 0 bases and J gave up 4 bases, with 10 bases separating them. Per the germline V gene, CDR1 is SGHAT and CDR2 is FQDESV (reference sequence). The CDR3 runs to 14 residues. The CDR3, as DNA: TGTGCCAGCAGCTTAGCCCTCCTCGGTTACGAGCAGTACTTC. It yields the protein CASSLALLGYEQYF. The full variable domain, completed using reference TRBV11-1 and TRBJ2-7, is EAEVAQSPRYKITEKSQAVAFWCDPISGHATLYWYRQILGQGPELLVQFQDESVVDDSQLPKDRFSAERLKGVDSTLKIQPAELGDSAMYLCASSLALLGYEQYFGPGTRLTVT.

The chain uses TRBV27 and TRBJ1-6; 9 bases line up with TRBD1. Looked up from germline, CDR1 is MNHEY and CDR2 is SMNVEV (reference sequence). The CDR3 loop spans 16 amino acids. Trimming cost V 5 bases and J 3 bases; bases outside gene matches: 5. CDR3 coding DNA: TGTGCCAGCAGTGTAATGACAGGGGGCTATAATTCACCCCTCCACTTT. Amino acids: CASSVMTGGYNSPLHF.

The V gene is TRBV6-5, the J gene TRBJ1-1; D remains ambiguous. The V end lost 4 bases, the J end lost 4 bases, and 16 bases lay between the germline ends. CDR3 length: 15 amino acids. Germline lookup yields CDR1 MNHEY and CDR2 SVGAGI. CDR3: CASSSSLAETTEAFF. CDR3 DNA: TGTGCCAGCAGTTCCTCTTTGGCAGAAACCACTGAAGCTTTCTTT.

V usage is TRBV12-3 or TRBV12-4 and J usage is TRBJ1-2, with D maybe TRBD1 (5 bases). Trimming removed 2 bases at V and 8 bases at J, with 12 bases between. The CDR3 loop spans 13 amino acids. The CDR3 region has the DNA TGTGCCAGCAGTTTATCCGGGGCGCGGGGCTACACCTTC. As protein: CASSLSGARGYTF.

The rearrangement joins TRBV7-8 to TRBJ2-1; unclear D gene. V lost 5 bases and J 8 bases, leaving 7 bases between the germline ends. This CDR3 has 11 residues. Germline V gives CDR1 SGHVS, CDR2 FQNEAQ. The CDR3 DNA sequence: TGTGCCAGCAGCCGTTTCTATGAGCAGTTCTTC. Translation: CASSRFYEQFF.

J is TRBJ2-7 and V is TRBV29-1; 7 nucleotides line up with TRBD1. Germline V gene data show CDR1 as SQVTM and CDR2 as ANQGSEA. The CDR3 has 11 residues. CDR3 in DNA: TGCGCAGGCATGGGAGCAGGGGGGCAGTACTTC. This gives the protein CAGMGAGGQYF.

The genes are TRBV28 and TRBJ2-2; D remains ambiguous. The germline CDR1 and CDR2 sequences are MDHEN and SYDVKM. V lost 9 bases to trimming and J lost 6 bases, with 14 bases between them. The CDR3 runs to 13 residues. CDR3 in amino acids: CASSWGRPGELFF. CDR3 nucleotides: TGTGCCAGTTCATGGGGTCGGCCCGGGGAGCTGTTTTTT.

J is TRBJ2-7 and V is TRBV15; D is perhaps TRBD1 (6 bases). The germline CDR1 and CDR2 sequences are LNHNV and YYDKDF (reference sequence). The V end lost 4 bases, the J end lost 0 bases, and 10 bases lay between the germline ends. The CDR3 consists of 14 residues. The CDR3 sequence is CATSTTGSSYEQYF. CDR3 bases: TGTGCCACCAGCACCACAGGGAGCTCCTACGAGCAGTACTTC.

This chain connects TRBV7-3 to TRBJ2-2; TRBD1 might be the D (6 bases). Per germline, CDR1 SGHTA and CDR2 FQGTGA. The CDR3 runs to 16 residues. V was clipped by 1 base and J by 4 bases, with 13 bases between them. The CDR3: CASSLNQGLSTGELFF. Here the CDR3 DNA reads TGTGCCAGCAGCTTAAATCAGGGGTTGAGCACCGGGGAGCTGTTTTTT. The full variable domain, its missing parts supplied by reference TRBV7-3 and TRBJ2-2, is GAGVSQTPSNKVTEKGKYVELRCDPISGHTALYWYRQSLGQGPEFLIYFQGTGAADDSGLPNDRFFAVRPEGSVSTLKIQRTERGDSAVYLCASSLNQGLSTGELFFGEGSRLTVL.

The chain employs TRBV7-9 and TRBJ1-2, with D tentatively TRBD1 (5 bases). The CDR3 has 12 amino acids. V was cut by 6 bases and J by 6 bases, with 11 bases left in between. The germline V gene encodes CDR1 SEHNR and CDR2 FQNEAQ (reference sequence). The DNA of the CDR3 is TGTGCCAGCAGAGGGGTTGGAGATGGCTACACCTTC. Amino acids: CASRGVGDGYTF. The full variable domain, in which reference TRBV7-9 and TRBJ1-2 provide the parts outside the CDR3, is DTGVSQNPRHKITKRGQNVTFRCDPISEHNRLYWYRQTLGQGPEFLTYFQNEAQLEKSRLLSDRFSAERPKGSFSTLEIQRTEQGDSAMYLCASRGVGDGYTFGSGTRLTVV.

The CDR3 DNA is TGTGCCAGCAGCACTAACAGGGGTACTGAAGCTTTCTTT. Protein sequence: CASSTNRGTEAFF. The chain recombines TRBV5-8 with TRBJ1-1; 7 nucleotides align to TRBD1. Per the germline V gene, CDR1 is SGHTS and CDR2 is YDEGEE. The junction had 5 bases not matched to a gene; V was cut back by 4 bases and J by 5 bases. This CDR3 is built from 13 residues.

V is TRBV9 and J is TRBJ2-3; D remains unclear. V lost 5 bases and J lost 4, with 2 bases in between. Germline lookup yields CDR1 SGDLS and CDR2 YYNGEE. This CDR3 contains 10 residues. CDR3 residues: CASRSDTQYF. In nucleotides, the CDR3 is TGTGCCAGCAGATCAGATACGCAGTATTTT. The full variable domain, with the rest looked up from reference TRBV9 and TRBJ2-3, is DSGVTQTPKHLITATGQRVTLRCSPRSGDLSVYWYQQSLDQGLQFLIQYYNGEERAKGNILERFSAQQFPDLHSELNLSSLELGDSALYFCASRSDTQYFGPGTRLTVL.

V gene TRBV6-1 combines with J gene TRBJ1-5; D is undetermined. The length of the CDR3 is 10 residues. Germline assignment: CDR1 MNHNS and CDR2 SASEGT. V lost 3 bases and J 10 bases, leaving 4 bases between the germline ends. The CDR3 here is CASSEGPQHF. The CDR3 nucleotides are TGTGCCAGCAGTGAGGGACCCCAGCATTTT.

V usage is TRBV3-1 (or the pseudogene TRBV3-2) and J usage is TRBJ2-7, with no clear D. V was pared by 1 base and J by 4 bases, with 8 bases between. This CDR3 comprises 13 residues. The germline V gene encodes CDR1 LGHDT and CDR2 YNNKEL (reference sequence). The CDR3 protein is CASSQGLNYEQYF. CDR3 DNA: TGTGCCAGCAGCCAAGGATTGAATTACGAGCAGTACTTC.